A selection of T cell receptor beta chains follows, all from one sample in a study of OX40 agonist ivuxolimab in advanced cancers. This table comes from immunoSEQ multiplex PCR, and its TCRdb copy is limited to in-frame clones, with some not included. The sample shows about 140,000 clones, approximately 94% of them seen only once. Here the sequenced sample was CD4+ or CD8+ T cells sorted from blood, taken in a trial of the OX40 agonist ivuxolimab. All receptors derive from an adult with an advanced solid tumor such as melanoma, head and neck, liver or kidney cancer. Each CDR3 is given with its conserved first and last residue. Each record gives: J gene, clone size, D gene, V gene, CDR3 DNA, CDR3 protein. The D gene is left open where the match is weak. A clone size is listed for some rows: how often the clone was seen (once, few, many), or a class if it is expanded.

j_call: TRBJ1-2
clone_size: .
d_call: .
v_call: TRBV6-5
cdr3_nt: TGTGCCAGCAGCAGTACCTTAACCCTTGGCTACACCTTC
cdr3_aa: CASSSTLTLGYTF

j_call: TRBJ1-6
clone_size: .
d_call: .
v_call: TRBV28
cdr3_nt: TGTGCCAGCAGGGGCTCCTATAATTCACCCCTCCACTTT
cdr3_aa: CASRGSYNSPLHF

j_call: TRBJ1-5
clone_size: once
d_call: TRBD1
v_call: TRBV19
cdr3_nt: TGTGCCAGTACCACGGGACAGGGTACCCGAAATAGACCCCAGCATTTT
cdr3_aa: CASTTGQGTRNRPQHF

j_call: TRBJ1-6
clone_size: .
d_call: .
v_call: TRBV28
cdr3_nt: TGTGCCAGCAGCCTGTCTAATTCACCCCTCCACTTT
cdr3_aa: CASSLSNSPLHF

j_call: TRBJ2-2
clone_size: .
d_call: TRBD1
v_call: TRBV14
cdr3_nt: TGTGCCAGCAGCCCACGGACAGGGCTTTACACCGGGGAGCTGTTTTTT
cdr3_aa: CASSPRTGLYTGELFF

j_call: TRBJ2-1
clone_size: .
d_call: .
v_call: TRBV4-1
cdr3_nt: TGCGCCAGCAGCCAAGACTGGAGCTCCTACAATGAGCAGTTCTTC
cdr3_aa: CASSQDWSSYNEQFF

j_call: TRBJ2-1
clone_size: .
d_call: .
v_call: TRBV5-1
cdr3_nt: TGCGCCAGCAGCTTGGCAGAAAGGGAGCAGTTCTTC
cdr3_aa: CASSLAEREQFF

j_call: TRBJ2-3
clone_size: .
d_call: TRBD1
v_call: TRBV10-1
cdr3_nt: TGCGCCAGCAGTGAGGAGGGGGCCTTCTCTAGCACAGATACGCAGTATTTT
cdr3_aa: CASSEEGAFSSTDTQYF

j_call: TRBJ1-1
clone_size: .
d_call: .
v_call: TRBV7-2
cdr3_nt: TGTGCCAGCAGCAATAGAAGGACGGTAAACACTGAAGCTTTCTTT
cdr3_aa: CASSNRRTVNTEAFF

j_call: TRBJ1-6
clone_size: .
d_call: .
v_call: TRBV11-2
cdr3_nt: TGTGCCAGCAGCTTAACCCGCGGCAGATCATCTTCACCCCTCCACTTT
cdr3_aa: CASSLTRGRSSSPLHF

j_call: TRBJ2-1
clone_size: .
d_call: .
v_call: TRBV10-3
cdr3_nt: TGTGCCATCAGTGAGGCCAGCCGGACGGAAAGGGATGAGCAGTTCTTC
cdr3_aa: CAISEASRTERDEQFF

j_call: TRBJ1-5
clone_size: few
d_call: .
v_call: TRBV2
cdr3_nt: TGTGCCAGCGGGCCCCTCCAGGGCCAGCCCCAGCATTTT
cdr3_aa: CASGPLQGQPQHF